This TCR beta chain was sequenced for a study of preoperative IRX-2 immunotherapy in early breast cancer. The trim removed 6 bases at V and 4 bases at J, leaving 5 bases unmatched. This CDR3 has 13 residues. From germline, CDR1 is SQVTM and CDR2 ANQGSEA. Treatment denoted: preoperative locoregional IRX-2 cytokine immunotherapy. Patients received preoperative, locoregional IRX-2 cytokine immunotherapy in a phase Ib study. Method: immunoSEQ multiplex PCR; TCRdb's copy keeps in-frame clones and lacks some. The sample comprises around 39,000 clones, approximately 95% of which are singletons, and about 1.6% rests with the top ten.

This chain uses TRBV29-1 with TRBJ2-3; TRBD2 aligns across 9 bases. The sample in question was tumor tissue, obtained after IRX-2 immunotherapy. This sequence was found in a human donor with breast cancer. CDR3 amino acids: CSVRRGGPDTQYF. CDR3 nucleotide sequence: TGCAGCGTAAGGCGGGGGGGTCCAGATACGCAGTATTTT.